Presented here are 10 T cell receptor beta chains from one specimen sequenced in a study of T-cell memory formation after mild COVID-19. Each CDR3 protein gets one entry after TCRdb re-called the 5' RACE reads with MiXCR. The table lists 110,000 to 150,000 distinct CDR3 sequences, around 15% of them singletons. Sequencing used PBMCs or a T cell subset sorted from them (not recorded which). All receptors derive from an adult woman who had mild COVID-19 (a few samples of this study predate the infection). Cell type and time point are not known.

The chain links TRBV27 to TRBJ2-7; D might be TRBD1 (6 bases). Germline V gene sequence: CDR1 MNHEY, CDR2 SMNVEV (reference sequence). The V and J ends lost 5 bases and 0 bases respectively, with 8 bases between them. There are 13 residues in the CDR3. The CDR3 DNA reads TGTGCCAGCAGTCAGGGGCCCTCCTACGAGCAGTACTTC. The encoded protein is CASSQGPSYEQYF.

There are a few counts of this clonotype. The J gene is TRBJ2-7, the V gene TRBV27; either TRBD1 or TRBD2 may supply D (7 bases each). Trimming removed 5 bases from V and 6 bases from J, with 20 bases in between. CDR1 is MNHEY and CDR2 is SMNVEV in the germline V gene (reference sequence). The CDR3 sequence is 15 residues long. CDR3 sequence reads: CASSLHRQGGFEQYF. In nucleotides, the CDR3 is TGTGCCAGCAGTCTCCATAGACAGGGAGGGTTCGAGCAGTACTTC.

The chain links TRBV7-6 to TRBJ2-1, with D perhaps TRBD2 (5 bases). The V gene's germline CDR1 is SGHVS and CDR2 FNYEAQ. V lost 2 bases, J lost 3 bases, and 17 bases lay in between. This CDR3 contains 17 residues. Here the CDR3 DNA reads TGTGCCAGCAGCTTATATAGAGCGGAGGCGATCTACAATGAGCAGTTCTTC. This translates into CASSLYRAEAIYNEQFF.

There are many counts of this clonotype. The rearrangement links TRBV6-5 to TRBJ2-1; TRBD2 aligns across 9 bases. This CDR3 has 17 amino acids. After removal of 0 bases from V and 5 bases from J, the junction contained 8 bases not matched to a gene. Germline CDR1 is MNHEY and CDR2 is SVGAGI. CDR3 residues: CASSYSKPSGKDNEQFF. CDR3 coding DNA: TGTGCCAGCAGTTACTCGAAGCCTAGCGGGAAGGACAATGAGCAGTTCTTC.

CDR3: CASSSSLAGDLIYNEQFF. In DNA, the CDR3 is TGTGCCAGCAGCTCAAGTCTAGCGGGGGACCTGATCTACAATGAGCAGTTCTTC. The rearrangement uses TRBV7-9 and TRBJ2-1; 10 bases match TRBD2. With V trimmed by 4 bases and J by 3 bases, 12 bases remained unmatched. Germline loops: CDR1 SEHNR, CDR2 FQNEAQ (reference sequence). CDR3 length equals 18 residues. The variable domain in full, with the rest retrieved from reference TRBV7-9 and TRBJ2-1, is DTGVSQNPRHKITKRGQNVTFRCDPISEHNRLYWYRQTLGQGPEFLTYFQNEAQLEKSRLLSDRFSAERPKGSFSTLEIQRTEQGDSAMYLCASSSSLAGDLIYNEQFFGPGTRLTVL.

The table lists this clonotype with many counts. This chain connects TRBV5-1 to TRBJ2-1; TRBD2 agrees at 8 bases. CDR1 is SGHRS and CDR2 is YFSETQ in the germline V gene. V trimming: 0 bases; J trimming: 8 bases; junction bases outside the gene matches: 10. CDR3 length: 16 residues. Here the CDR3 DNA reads TGCGCCAGCAGCTTGGTGGTGGGACTAGGGTTCGATGAGCAGTTCTTC. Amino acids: CASSLVVGLGFDEQFF.

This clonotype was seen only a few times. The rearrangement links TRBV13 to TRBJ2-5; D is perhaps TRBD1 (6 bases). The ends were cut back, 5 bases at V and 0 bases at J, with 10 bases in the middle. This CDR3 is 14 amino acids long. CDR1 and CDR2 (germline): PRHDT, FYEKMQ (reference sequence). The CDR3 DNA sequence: TGTGCCAGCAGCACGGACAGTTACCAAGAGACCCAGTACTTC. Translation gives CASSTDSYQETQYF.

The CDR3: CASSYSGSPYNEQFF. Written as DNA, the CDR3 is TGTGCCAGCAGCTATAGCGGGAGTCCCTACAATGAGCAGTTCTTC. The chain links TRBV7-3 to TRBJ2-1, with 9 bases aligning to TRBD2. Germline V gives CDR1 SGHTA, CDR2 FQGTGA. The CDR3 is made up of 15 amino acids. V was pared by 4 bases and J by 2 bases, with 3 bases of the junction left unmatched.

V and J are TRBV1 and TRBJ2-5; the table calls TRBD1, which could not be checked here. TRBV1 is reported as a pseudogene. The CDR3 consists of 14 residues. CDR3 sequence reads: CTSSPVPGEETQYF. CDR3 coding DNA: TGCACCAGCAGCCCGGTCCCGGGGGAAGAGACCCAGTACTTC.

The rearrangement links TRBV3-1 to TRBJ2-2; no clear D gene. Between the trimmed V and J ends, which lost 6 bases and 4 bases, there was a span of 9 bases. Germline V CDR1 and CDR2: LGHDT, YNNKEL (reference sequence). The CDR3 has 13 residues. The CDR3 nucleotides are TGTGCCAGCAGTACGACTTTCACCGGGGAGCTGTTTTTT. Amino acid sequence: CASSTTFTGELFF. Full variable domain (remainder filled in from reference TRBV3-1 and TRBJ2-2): DTAVSQTPKYLVTQMGNDKSIKCEQNLGHDTMYWYKQDSKKFLKIMFSYNNKELIINETVPNRFSPKSPDKAHLNLHINSLELGDSAVYFCASSTTFTGELFFGEGSRLTVL.